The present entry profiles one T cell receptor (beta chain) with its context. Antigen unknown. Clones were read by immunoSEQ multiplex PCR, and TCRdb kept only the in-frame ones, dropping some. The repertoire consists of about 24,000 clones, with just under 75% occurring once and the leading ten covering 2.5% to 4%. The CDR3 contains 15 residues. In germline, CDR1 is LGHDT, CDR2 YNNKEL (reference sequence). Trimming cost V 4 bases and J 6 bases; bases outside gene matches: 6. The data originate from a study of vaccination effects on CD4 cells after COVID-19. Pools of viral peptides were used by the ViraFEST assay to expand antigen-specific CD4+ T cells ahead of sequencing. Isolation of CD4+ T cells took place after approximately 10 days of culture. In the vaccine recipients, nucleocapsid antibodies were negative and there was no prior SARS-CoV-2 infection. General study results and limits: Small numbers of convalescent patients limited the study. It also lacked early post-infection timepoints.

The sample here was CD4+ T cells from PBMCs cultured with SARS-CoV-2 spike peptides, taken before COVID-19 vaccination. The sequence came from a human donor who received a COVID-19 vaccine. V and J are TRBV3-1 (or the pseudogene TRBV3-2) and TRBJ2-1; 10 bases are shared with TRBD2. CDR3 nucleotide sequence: TGTGCCAGCAGCCCAAGTTCTAGCGGGAGCAATGAGCAGTTCTTC. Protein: CASSPSSSGSNEQFF.